These 23 T cell receptor beta chains came from one sample sequenced in a study of cytomegalovirus exposure and HLA in healthy donors. Both 60 Vbeta primers and 13 Jbeta primers went into the PCR. Measured with immunoSEQ multiplex PCR; TCRdb has only the in-frame clones, and not every one. The table has approximately 140,000 clones, 70% to 85% seen once. Sequenced sample: PBMCs. Receptors were obtained from a man between 40 and 49 years old in good health and CMV-seropositive.

The chain carries TRBV19 and TRBJ1-5; no clear D. CDR1 is LNHDA and CDR2 is SQIVND in the germline V gene (reference sequence). The V end was cut by 1 base, the J end by 1 base, with 11 bases between. There are 16 residues in the CDR3. The CDR3 reads CASSIGGMKSNQPQHF. The CDR3 DNA follows: TGTGCCAGTAGTATAGGAGGGATGAAAAGCAATCAGCCCCAGCATTTT.

The rearrangement joins TRBV10-3 to TRBJ2-2, with a weak D call TRBD1 (6 bases). Trimming shortened V by 3 bases and J by 5 bases, and 13 bases separated the two germline ends. The CDR3 is 15 amino acids. Germline-derived CDR1 and CDR2 are ENHRY and SYGVKD. This chain's CDR3 is CAISEGQSLTGELFF. As DNA, the CDR3 is TGTGCCATCAGTGAAGGACAGTCCCTAACCGGGGAGCTGTTTTTT.

This clone was seen only a few times. CDR3 coding DNA: TGTGCCAGCAGGTCCGTACAGGGGATAAGGCAGCCCCAGCATTTT. The encoded protein is CASRSVQGIRQPQHF. This chain joins TRBV6-5 and TRBJ1-5, with 7 bases identical to TRBD1. The junction had 12 bases not matched to a gene; V was cut back by 6 bases and J by 7 bases. The length of the CDR3 is 15 residues. CDR1 MNHEY and CDR2 SVGAGI come from the germline V gene.

This chain links TRBV9 with TRBJ1-1; D uncertain. Germline V lookup: CDR1 SGDLS, CDR2 YYNGEE. Trimming took 0 bases from V and 4 from J, leaving 16 bases between them. This CDR3 spans 16 amino acids. The CDR3 region is CASSVALVEGPTEAFF. In nucleotides, the CDR3 is TGTGCCAGCAGCGTAGCTTTGGTGGAGGGCCCCACTGAAGCTTTCTTT.

V usage is TRBV30 and J usage is TRBJ1-2, with 7 bases that match TRBD1. V shed 5 bases and J 5 bases; nucleotides not matched to a gene: 8. Germline lookup yields CDR1 GTSNPN and CDR2 SVGIG (reference sequence). The CDR3 runs to 13 residues. The CDR3 DNA reads as TGTGCCTGGGCCGGGACAGCCACTTATGGCTACACCTTC. As protein: CAWAGTATYGYTF. Drawing the rest from reference TRBV30 and TRBJ1-2, the complete variable domain is SQTIHQWPATLVQPVGSPLSLECTVEGTSNPNLYWYRQAAGRGLQLLFYSVGIGQISSEVPQNLSASRPQDRQFILSSKKLLLSDSGFYLCAWAGTATYGYTFGSGTRLTVV.

The CDR3 DNA follows: TGTGCCAGCAGTCGGACTAGCGGGGGGGTTTACAATGAGCAGTTCTTC. The encoded protein is CASSRTSGGVYNEQFF. V and J are TRBV2 and TRBJ2-1; TRBD2 matches at 15 bases. This CDR3 is 16 amino acids long. Germline CDR1 and CDR2: SNHLY and FYNNEI. Losses at the gene ends were 5 bases for V and 4 bases for J; bases not matched to a gene: 3.

The chain has TRBV6-5 and TRBJ1-1; D is uncertain. Deletions cut 3 bases from V and 1 base from J, with 6 bases between. The CDR3 loop spans 13 amino acids. CDR1 MNHEY and CDR2 SVGAGI come from the germline V gene. The CDR3 DNA reads as TGTGCCAGCAGTTATCAGCGGAACACTGAAGCTTTCTTT. The encoded protein is CASSYQRNTEAFF.

Concerning this clone itself: Other DNA sequences in this specimen translate into the identical CDR3. Here the CDR3 reads CASSLGGGTGELFF. The CDR3 coding sequence is TGTGCCAGCAGCTTGGGCGGGGGTACCGGGGAGCTGTTTTTT. The genes are TRBV5-4 and TRBJ2-2, with TRBD2 matching 7 bases. J was trimmed by 5 bases and V by 0 bases; bases with no gene match: 1. The germline CDR1 and CDR2 sequences are SGHNT and YYREEE (reference sequence). This CDR3 has 14 residues.

The rearrangement uses TRBV25-1 and TRBJ2-2; TRBD2 might be the D (6 bases). The CDR3 has 15 residues. V lost 5 bases and J 2 bases, leaving 12 bases between the germline ends. Germline lookup yields CDR1 MGHDK and CDR2 SYGVNS. CDR3 coding DNA: TGTGCCAGCAGTCAGGCGGGGACCAACACCGGGGAGCTGTTTTTT. Encoded protein: CASSQAGTNTGELFF.

This chain uses TRBV13 with TRBJ2-1; 14 bases agree with TRBD2. From germline, CDR1 is PRHDT and CDR2 FYEKMQ (reference sequence). The CDR3 consists of 20 residues. Germline trimming cut 5 bases from V and 1 base from J; bases unmatched to any gene: 13. CDR3 nucleotides: TGTGCCAGCAGCGTAACTCCGGGACTAGCGGGAGTAAGGTCCTACAATGAGCAGTTCTTC. Its protein product is CASSVTPGLAGVRSYNEQFF.

In regard to this clone: The junction departs from the called germline gene at one end, perhaps through a read error. This chain connects TRBV9 to TRBJ2-1; possibly TRBD2 for D (5 bases). Germline V CDR1 and CDR2: SGDLS, YYNGEE. The CDR3 contains 13 residues. The chain's CDR3 is CVSSVALGDEQFF. The CDR3 nucleotides read TGTGTCAGCAGCGTAGCTCTGGGAGATGAGCAGTTCTTC. Using reference TRBV9 and TRBJ2-1 for the parts outside the CDR3, the full variable domain is DSGVTQTPKHLITATGQRVTLRCSPRSGDLSVYWYQQSLDQGLQFLIQYYNGEERAKGNILERFSAQQFPDLHSELNLSSLELGDSALYFCVSSVALGDEQFFGPGTRLTVL.

The rearrangement uses TRBV7-9 and TRBJ1-4; D ambiguous. Germline CDR1 and CDR2: SEHNR and FQNEAQ (reference sequence). This CDR3 is 12 amino acids long. Trimming stripped 5 bases from V and 8 bases from J, with 9 bases between. CDR3 DNA sequence: TGTGCCAGCAGCCCACCGACAGAAAAACTGTTTTTT. Its translation: CASSPPTEKLFF.

This clone has only one observation. CDR3 sequence reads: CSVGDRGSYEQYF. The CDR3 coding sequence is TGCAGCGTTGGGGACAGGGGCTCCTACGAGCAGTACTTC. The V and J genes are TRBV29-1 and TRBJ2-7; 10 bases are shared with TRBD1. Germline V gene lookup returns CDR1 SQVTM and CDR2 ANQGSEA. This CDR3 region has 13 residues. V was pared by 4 bases and J by 0 bases, with 0 bases of the junction left unmatched.

The CDR3 spells CSGGQQNTEAFF. The CDR3 DNA reads TGCAGCGGGGGACAGCAGAACACTGAAGCTTTCTTT. The rearrangement joins TRBV29-1 to TRBJ1-1, with 7 bases identical to TRBD1. Germline V gene sequence: CDR1 SQVTM, CDR2 ANQGSEA. This CDR3 comprises 12 residues. Trimming took 7 bases from V and 1 from J; bases not matched to a gene: 3.

V and J are TRBV2 and TRBJ1-1, with 7 bases identical to TRBD1. The germline V gene has CDR1 SNHLY and CDR2 FYNNEI. The CDR3 is 14 residues long. Unmatched junction bases numbered 8, after V lost 6 bases and J lost 4 bases. The CDR3 is CASSGQTGITEAFF. The CDR3 bases are TGTGCCAGCAGCGGACAGACAGGGATCACTGAAGCTTTCTTT.

On this clone itself: At one boundary the junction diverges from the germline segment, which might be a read error. This chain connects TRBV19 to TRBJ2-2; TRBD2 agrees at 10 bases. This CDR3 contains 15 residues. Germline V gene sequence: CDR1 LNHDA, CDR2 SQIVND (reference sequence). This CDR3 reads CASRIAGGNTGELFF. In nucleotides, the CDR3 is TGTGCCAGTAGAATAGCGGGAGGTAACACCGGGGAGCTGTTTTTT.

The chain recombines TRBV11-2 with TRBJ2-3; 8 positions match TRBD2. Germline CDR1 is SGHAT and CDR2 is FQNNGV. This CDR3 is built from 16 residues. The ends lost 1 base at V and 3 bases at J; junction bases unmatched: 6. This chain's CDR3 is CASSLVSGRGTDTQYF. The CDR3 DNA sequence: TGTGCCAGCAGCTTAGTCAGCGGGAGAGGTACAGATACGCAGTATTTT. Supplemented by reference TRBV11-2 and TRBJ2-3, the full variable domain reads EAGVAQSPRYKIIEKRQSVAFWCNPISGHATLYWYQQILGQGPKLLIQFQNNGVVDDSQLPKDRFSAERLKGVDSTLKIQPAKLEDSAVYLCASSLVSGRGTDTQYFGPGTRLTVL.

This chain joins TRBV7-8 and TRBJ1-5, with 8 bases lining up with TRBD1. The CDR3 totals 15 residues. V gave up 5 bases and J gave up 7 bases; unmatched junction bases: 10. CDR1 is SGHVS and CDR2 is FQNEAQ in the germline V gene. CDR3 DNA: TGTGCCAGCAGCCTACGGACAGGGAATTTCCAGCCCCAGCATTTT. Translating gives CASSLRTGNFQPQHF.

The V call is TRBV5-6, the J call TRBJ2-5; 7 positions agree with TRBD1. The junction had 3 bases not matched to a gene; V was cut back by 0 bases and J by 1 base. Per the germline V gene, CDR1 is SGHDT and CDR2 is YYEEEE. This CDR3 has 15 amino acids. This CDR3 reads CASSLGGQSQETQYF. CDR3 DNA: TGTGCCAGCAGCTTGGGGGGACAGTCCCAAGAGACCCAGTACTTC.

The gene calls are TRBV19 and TRBJ2-7; TRBD2 matches 7 bases. Germline V gene data show CDR1 as LNHDA and CDR2 as SQIVND (reference sequence). The CDR3 runs 15 residues. Trimming took 6 bases from V and 4 from J; bases not matched to a gene: 12. The CDR3 DNA is TGTGCCAGTAGCCCGACCTTAGGGCGGGGGTACGAGCAGTACTTC. Encoded protein: CASSPTLGRGYEQYF. The whole variable domain, filled in from reference TRBV19 and TRBJ2-7, reads DGGITQSPKYLFRKEGQNVTLSCEQNLNHDAMYWYRQDPGQGLRLIYYSQIVNDFQKGDIAEGYSVSREKKESFPLTVTSAQKNPTAFYLCASSPTLGRGYEQYFGPGTRLTVT.

The chain links TRBV4-1 to TRBJ2-7; 7 bases line up with TRBD2. Germline trimming cut 3 bases from V and 2 bases from J; bases unmatched to any gene: 7. This CDR3 comprises 15 residues. Germline V lookup: CDR1 MGHRA, CDR2 YSYEKL. For the CDR3, the DNA is TGCGCCAGCAGCCAGCCGGGACTAACCGCCTACGAGCAGTACTTC. Translation: CASSQPGLTAYEQYF.

The chain links TRBV27 to TRBJ1-2; 7 positions match TRBD1. The CDR3 runs 14 residues. Germline loops: CDR1 MNHEY, CDR2 SMNVEV (reference sequence). The V gene end was trimmed by 5 bases and the J gene end by 7 bases; junction bases not matched to a gene: 10. This chain's CDR3 is CASSPTGTRFGYTF. The CDR3 DNA follows: TGTGCCAGCAGTCCGACAGGGACTCGGTTTGGCTACACCTTC.

The genes are TRBV19 and TRBJ1-6; 8 bases are a match to TRBD1. The CDR3 loop spans 15 amino acids. CDR1 is LNHDA and CDR2 is SQIVND in the germline V gene (reference sequence). With 3 bases clipped from V and 12 bases from J, the junction kept 10 bases outside the gene matches. CDR3 in amino acids: CASSIRGLSERPLHF. The CDR3 DNA reads TGTGCCAGTAGTATCAGGGGGCTTTCTGAGAGACCCCTCCACTTT. Full variable domain (missing parts from reference TRBV19 and TRBJ1-6): DGGITQSPKYLFRKEGQNVTLSCEQNLNHDAMYWYRQDPGQGLRLIYYSQIVNDFQKGDIAEGYSVSREKKESFPLTVTSAQKNPTAFYLCASSIRGLSERPLHFGNGTRLTVT.